Following are 16 T cell receptor beta chains from one sample sequenced in a study of CD8 T cells in ankylosing spondylitis. Findings of the study overall: A motif in TCR beta, a set of about 8 highly homologous variants, appeared characteristic of ankylosing spondylitis blood.

For these TCRs, the target antigens are not known. TCRdb processed the 5' RACE reads anew with MiXCR; each CDR3 protein has one entry. The sample yields some 700,000 distinct CDR3 sequences, 15% to 20% seen once. Sequencing used blood, either unsorted or a sorted T cell fraction (not recorded which). The receptors derive from a male donor with ankylosing spondylitis.

This clonotype was seen a few times. The V and J genes are TRBV20-1 and TRBJ2-1; the D gene is possibly TRBD2 (5 bases). Germline V gene data show CDR1 as DFQATT and CDR2 as SNEGSKA (reference sequence). This CDR3 region has 15 residues. The CDR3 spells CSSSPRATSYNEQFF. In nucleotides, the CDR3 is TGCAGCAGCTCTCCGCGGGCGACCTCCTACAATGAGCAGTTCTTC.

The table lists this clonotype with a few counts. V is TRBV20-1 and J is TRBJ2-1; 7 nucleotides agree with TRBD2. CDR1 and CDR2 (germline): DFQATT, SNEGSKA (reference sequence). This CDR3 is built from 11 residues. The CDR3: CGLKGGNEQFF. CDR3 in DNA: TGCGGATTAAAGGGAGGGAACGAGCAGTTCTTC.

The chain links TRBV7-2 to TRBJ2-2, with a tentative D call TRBD2 (6 bases). V was cut by 5 bases and J by 4 bases, with 17 bases left in between. The germline CDR1 and CDR2 sequences are SGHTA and FQGNSA. This CDR3 comprises 16 residues. The CDR3 DNA follows: TGTGCCAGCAGCCTTAAGGGGACTTCGTCCACCGGGGAGCTGTTTTTT. It encodes CASSLKGTSSTGELFF.

This clonotype came up a few times. The chain recombines TRBV20-1 with TRBJ2-2, with 13 bases fitting TRBD2. With V trimmed by 1 base and J by 2 bases, 7 bases remained unmatched. Looked up from germline, CDR1 is DFQATT and CDR2 is SNEGSKA (reference sequence). This CDR3 region has 18 residues. The CDR3 nucleotides are TGCAGTGCTAGAGGCTGGACTAGCGGGAGCACCAACACCGGGGAGCTGTTTTTT. This codes for CSARGWTSGSTNTGELFF.

The V call is TRBV7-9, the J call TRBJ2-7; 9 bases are a match to TRBD2. V trimming: 4 bases; J trimming: 5 bases; junction bases outside the gene matches: 9. Germline CDR1 SEHNR, CDR2 FQNEAQ (reference sequence). CDR3 length equals 15 residues. Written as DNA, the CDR3 is TGTGCCAGCAGCTGGGCGGGAGGGTCGTCCAACGAGCAGTACTTC. It codes for CASSWAGGSSNEQYF. The whole variable domain, filled in from reference TRBV7-9 and TRBJ2-7, reads DTGVSQNPRHKITKRGQNVTFRCDPISEHNRLYWYRQTLGQGPEFLTYFQNEAQLEKSRLLSDRFSAERPKGSFSTLEIQRTEQGDSAMYLCASSWAGGSSNEQYFGPGTRLTVT.

This clonotype has only a few counts. The junction and the germline gene differ at one end; a read error may be behind it. The genes are TRBV7-8 and TRBJ1-2, with D unresolved. The CDR3 extends over 13 amino acids. Germline CDR1 and CDR2: SGHVS and FQNEAQ. CDR3 sequence (DNA): TGTGCCAGCAGCCTTCCGAATCTCCCTTCTTCTGTATTC. Translated: CASSLPNLPSSVF.

This clonotype was seen a few times. The V gene is TRBV7-8, the J gene TRBJ1-2; 8 bases fit TRBD1. The CDR3 runs to 15 residues. Per germline, CDR1 SGHVS and CDR2 FQNEAQ. V shed 5 bases, J shed 4 bases, and the junction held 9 bases outside the gene matches. CDR3 protein: CASSPEPGQVYGYTF. The CDR3 DNA reads TGTGCCAGCAGCCCAGAACCGGGACAGGTCTATGGCTACACCTTC.

The chain recombines TRBV7-3 with TRBJ1-1; D is uncertain. Trimming removed 6 bases at V and 0 bases at J, with 20 bases between. The CDR3 loop spans 17 amino acids. Germline CDR1 SGHTA, CDR2 FQGTGA. The CDR3 DNA reads TGTGCCAGCAGTCCCGACTTGCTCCTCATCATGAACACTGAAGCTTTCTTT. As protein: CASSPDLLLIMNTEAFF.

This clonotype was observed a few times. The chain links TRBV3-1 to TRBJ2-5, with 7 bases lining up with TRBD2. The CDR3 contains 14 residues. Per the germline V gene, CDR1 is LGHDT and CDR2 is YNNKEL (reference sequence). The V gene end was trimmed by 2 bases and the J gene end by 4 bases; junction bases not matched to a gene: 4. The CDR3 bases are TGTGCCAGCAGCCAACGTACGGGGGGAGAGACCCAGTACTTC. Protein: CASSQRTGGETQYF.

Ten or more counts support this clonotype. The CDR3 spells CASSFRTGELFF. In DNA form, the CDR3 reads TGTGCCAGCAGTTTTCGGACCGGGGAGCTGTTTTTT. V is TRBV12-3 or TRBV12-4 and J is TRBJ2-2, with D unclear. V was trimmed by 3 bases and J by 5 bases, leaving 4 bases between them. CDR3 length: 12 amino acids.

The chain is built from TRBV4-1 and TRBJ2-1; D possibly corresponds to TRBD2 (6 bases). The CDR3 contains 15 residues. CDR1 MGHRA and CDR2 YSYEKL come from the germline V gene. V was shortened by 1 base and J by 8 bases, with 15 bases between the two germline ends. CDR3 in DNA: TGCGCCAGCAGCCAAGGTTCGGGAGTGGACCATGAGCAGTTCTTC. Protein sequence: CASSQGSGVDHEQFF.

There are a few counts of this clonotype. The rearrangement uses TRBV7-9 and TRBJ2-2, with TRBD1 identical over 11 bases. V lost 3 bases to trimming and J lost 6 bases; unmatched junction nucleotides: 9. This CDR3 has 17 residues. CDR1 is SEHNR, CDR2 FQNEAQ, per germline (reference sequence). In DNA form, the CDR3 reads TGTGCCAGCAGCTTCCGGGACAGGGGGAAGTACGCCGGGGAGCTGTTTTTT. This encodes CASSFRDRGKYAGELFF.

This chain links TRBV13 with TRBJ2-5, with D possibly TRBD2 on 6 matching bases. The CDR3 has 12 amino acids. Looked up from germline, CDR1 is PRHDT and CDR2 is FYEKMQ (reference sequence). V lost 6 bases, J lost 4 bases, and 9 bases lay in between. The CDR3: CASRRERETQYF. Written as DNA, the CDR3 is TGTGCCAGCAGACGGGAGAGAGAGACCCAGTACTTC. Full variable domain (rest looked up from reference TRBV13 and TRBJ2-5): AAGVIQSPRHLIKEKRETATLKCYPIPRHDTVYWYQQGPGQDPQFLISFYEKMQSDKGSIPDRFSAQQFSDYHSELNMSSLELGDSALYFCASRRERETQYFGPGTRLLVL.

The chain has TRBV5-1 and TRBJ2-2, with 10 bases matching TRBD1. CDR3 size: 16 residues. Trimming removed 4 bases from V and 5 bases from J; junction bases left unmatched: 8. Per germline, CDR1 SGHRS and CDR2 YFSETQ. The DNA of the CDR3 is TGCGCCAGCAGCCCCGGACAGGGGGGCCAAACCGGGGAGCTGTTTTTT. Translating it yields CASSPGQGGQTGELFF.

This chain joins TRBV15 and TRBJ1-5; D remains unclear. With 5 bases removed from V and 5 bases from J, the gap between germline ends came to 10 bases. The V gene's germline CDR1 is LNHNV and CDR2 YYDKDF (reference sequence). This CDR3 contains 13 residues. The CDR3 here is CATSGRSDQPQHF. The CDR3 DNA sequence: TGTGCCACCAGCGGCCGGTCGGATCAGCCCCAGCATTTT.

This clonotype was recorded at least ten times. The chain recombines TRBV12-3 or TRBV12-4 with TRBJ2-3; possible D gene TRBD2, 5 bases. V lost 9 bases, J lost 4 bases, and 14 bases lay in between. The CDR3 runs 13 residues. The DNA of the CDR3 is TGTGCCAGTGCCGGATGGGAGCCAGATACGCAGTATTTT. Encoded protein: CASAGWEPDTQYF.